The source of this T cell receptor (beta chain) is a study of shared clonotypes between healthy human individuals. Deep-level running was used for the assay. In the original workflow: ImmunoSEQ junction-only sequences lacked quality scores, so their filtering differed. The repertoire was sequenced with immunoSEQ multiplex PCR; TCRdb's copy has only in-frame clones and lacks some. V and J calls and clone size are as listed in that table; D and trimming were resolved from the DNA. The sample holds approximately 500,000 clones; 81% are singletons and the top ten take about 12%. Study donors comprised healthy, HIV-negative adults devoid of recent acute infection or vaccination. V lost 3 bases to trimming and J lost 8 bases, with 26 bases between them. This CDR3 is 18 amino acids long. Germline V gene sequence: CDR1 MGHRA, CDR2 YSYEKL. This clone has a count of ten or more. At the DNA level, this CDR3 is encoded by other sequences in the same sample as well.

The sample comprised PBMCs. The V and J genes are TRBV4-1 and TRBJ2-1, with a possible D match to TRBD2 (5 bases). This TCR was sampled from a woman aged 35 to 49 in good health. Some clones in this sample may be carry-over from other donors' samples. This chain's CDR3 is CASSHASISAPPEDEQFF. In nucleotides, the CDR3 is TGCGCCAGCAGCCACGCTTCTATTAGCGCCCCCCCGGAGGATGAGCAGTTCTTC.